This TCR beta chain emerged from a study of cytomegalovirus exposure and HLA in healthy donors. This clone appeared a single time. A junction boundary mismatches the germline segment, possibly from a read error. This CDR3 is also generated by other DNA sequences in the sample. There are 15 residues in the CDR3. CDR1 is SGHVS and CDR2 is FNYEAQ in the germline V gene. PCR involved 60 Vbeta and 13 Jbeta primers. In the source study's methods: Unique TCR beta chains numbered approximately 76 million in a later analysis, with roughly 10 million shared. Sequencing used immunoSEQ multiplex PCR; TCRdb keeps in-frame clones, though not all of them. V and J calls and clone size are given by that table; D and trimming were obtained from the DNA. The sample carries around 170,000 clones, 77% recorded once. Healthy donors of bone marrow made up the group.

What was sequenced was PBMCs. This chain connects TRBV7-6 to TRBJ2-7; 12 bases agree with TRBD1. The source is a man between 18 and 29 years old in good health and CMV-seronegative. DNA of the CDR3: TGTGCCAGCAGCGACGGGACAGGGGGCATCTACGAGCAATACTTC. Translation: CASSDGTGGIYEQYF.